Below are 10 T cell receptor beta chains sequenced from a single sample in a study of blood T cell repertoires in COVID-19 (TCRdb year 2020). The library was prepared using the immunoSEQ multiplex PCR assay. The clones in this table, taken by TCRdb from immuneACCESS, are in-frame only. Not every clone is retained; where verified, under half of the shortfall comes from an unresolved V gene, and the cause of the rest is unknown. The sample includes some 50,000 clones, with roughly nine tenths observed a single time. The biggest ten clones account for 6% to 6.5% of the sample. Material for sequencing was peripheral blood. Every receptor here comes from a man in his 70s with active COVID-19.

The chain combines TRBV28 with TRBJ2-1; 7 bases line up with TRBD1. The CDR3 has 15 residues. Unmatched junction bases numbered 10, after V lost 7 bases and J lost 4 bases. Germline CDR1 reads MDHEN; CDR2 reads SYDVKM. The DNA for the CDR3 is TGTGCCAGCAATCCCGGGACAGCATTATACAATGAGCAGTTCTTC. This encodes CASNPGTALYNEQFF. Based on the CDR3 plus reference TRBV28 and TRBJ2-1, the full variable domain is DVKVTQSSRYLVKRTGEKVFLECVQDMDHENMFWYRQDPGLGLRLIYFSYDVKMKEKGDIPEGYSVSREKKERFSLILESASTNQTSMYLCASNPGTALYNEQFFGPGTRLTVL.

V is TRBV9 and J is TRBJ2-7; 7 bases are shared with TRBD1. In germline, CDR1 is SGDLS, CDR2 YYNGEE. There are 15 residues in the CDR3. J lost 0 bases, V lost 10 bases, and 13 bases had no gene match. In DNA, the CDR3 is TGTGCCCTTAACCCCGGGACAGAAAACTCCTACGAGCAGTACTTC. This encodes CALNPGTENSYEQYF.

The V gene is TRBV6-1, the J gene TRBJ1-5; D uncertain. The germline V gene has CDR1 MNHNS and CDR2 SASEGT. This CDR3 comprises 15 residues. V shed 1 base and J shed 0 bases, with 7 bases lying between them. CDR3 coding DNA: TGTGCCAGCAGTGAAGGTATTAATAGCAATCAGCCCCAGCATTTT. This codes for CASSEGINSNQPQHF.

The chain has TRBV18 and TRBJ1-1, with TRBD1 matching 9 bases. Trimming at V came to 2 bases and at J to 2 bases, leaving 15 bases not matched to a gene. The CDR3 is made up of 19 amino acids. CDR1 is KGHSH, CDR2 LQKENI, per germline. This CDR3 reads CASSPYSGQGVGANTEAFF. The CDR3, as DNA: TGTGCCAGCTCACCATATTCGGGACAGGGAGTAGGAGCCAACACTGAAGCTTTCTTT.

This chain links TRBV18 with TRBJ2-3; D may be TRBD2 (6 bases). The ends were cut back, 2 bases at V and 1 base at J, with 16 bases in the middle. Germline values: CDR1 KGHSH, CDR2 LQKENI. This CDR3 has 17 residues. CDR3 sequence: CASSPFRRTIGTDTQYF. The DNA of the CDR3 is TGTGCCAGCTCACCATTCAGGAGGACTATCGGCACAGATACGCAGTATTTT.

This chain uses TRBV6-5 with TRBJ1-1, with 8 bases matching TRBD1. The length of the CDR3 is 15 residues. The ends lost 2 bases at V and 4 bases at J; junction bases unmatched: 6. Germline assignment: CDR1 MNHEY and CDR2 SVGAGI. This chain's CDR3 is CASSYAGQGSTEAFF. Here the CDR3 DNA reads TGTGCCAGCAGTTACGCCGGACAGGGTAGCACTGAAGCTTTCTTT.

V gene TRBV5-6 combines with J gene TRBJ2-2, with no clear D. This CDR3 comprises 14 residues. Trimming took off 0 bases at V and 6 bases at J, with 9 bases between the two ends. Germline V gives CDR1 SGHDT, CDR2 YYEEEE. DNA for the CDR3: TGTGCCAGCAGCTTGGAGAGGTTGGCCGGGGAGCTGTTTTTT. Translating it yields CASSLERLAGELFF. The full variable domain, in which reference TRBV5-6 and TRBJ2-2 provide the parts outside the CDR3, is DAGVTQSPTHLIKTRGQQVTLRCSPKSGHDTVSWYQQALGQGPQFIFQYYEEEERQRGNFPDRFSGHQFPNYSSELNVNALLLGDSALYLCASSLERLAGELFFGEGSRLTVL.

The V gene is TRBV10-3, the J gene TRBJ2-5; D is perhaps TRBD1 (6 bases). This CDR3 has 13 amino acids. Germline CDR1 and CDR2: ENHRY and SYGVKD. With 6 bases removed from V and 5 bases from J, the gap between germline ends came to 13 bases. The CDR3 nucleotides read TGTGCCATCAGGGGGGCGATTGACGAGACCCAGTACTTC. It encodes CAIRGAIDETQYF.

The chain has TRBV9 and TRBJ2-2; TRBD2 aligns across 12 bases. Looked up from germline, CDR1 is SGDLS and CDR2 is YYNGEE. CDR3 size: 17 residues. With 3 bases clipped from V and 2 bases from J, the junction kept 5 bases outside the gene matches. Here the CDR3 reads CASSGRTSGDNTGELFF. The CDR3 region has the DNA TGTGCCAGCAGCGGCCGGACTAGCGGGGACAACACCGGGGAGCTGTTTTTT.

The chain joins TRBV10-1 to TRBJ2-7; the match to TRBD1 covers 7 bases. In germline, CDR1 is WNHNN, CDR2 SYGVQD (reference sequence). Losses at the gene ends were 5 bases for V and 0 bases for J; bases not matched to a gene: 7. This CDR3 contains 15 residues. The CDR3 DNA reads as TGCGCCAGCAGTCTAGGGGGCTTTCCCTCCTACGAGCAGTACTTC. Translation: CASSLGGFPSYEQYF.